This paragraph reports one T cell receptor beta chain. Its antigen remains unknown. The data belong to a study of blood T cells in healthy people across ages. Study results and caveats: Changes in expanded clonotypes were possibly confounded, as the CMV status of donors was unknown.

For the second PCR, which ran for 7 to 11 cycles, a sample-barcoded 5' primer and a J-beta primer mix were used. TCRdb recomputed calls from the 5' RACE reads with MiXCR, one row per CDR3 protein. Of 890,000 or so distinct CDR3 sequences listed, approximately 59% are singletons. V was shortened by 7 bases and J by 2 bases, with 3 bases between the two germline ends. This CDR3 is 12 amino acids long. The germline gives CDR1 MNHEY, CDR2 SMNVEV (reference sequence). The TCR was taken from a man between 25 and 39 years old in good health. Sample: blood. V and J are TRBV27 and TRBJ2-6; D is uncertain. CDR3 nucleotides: TGTGCCAGCATAACTGGGGCCAACGTCCTGACTTTC. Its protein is CASITGANVLTF.